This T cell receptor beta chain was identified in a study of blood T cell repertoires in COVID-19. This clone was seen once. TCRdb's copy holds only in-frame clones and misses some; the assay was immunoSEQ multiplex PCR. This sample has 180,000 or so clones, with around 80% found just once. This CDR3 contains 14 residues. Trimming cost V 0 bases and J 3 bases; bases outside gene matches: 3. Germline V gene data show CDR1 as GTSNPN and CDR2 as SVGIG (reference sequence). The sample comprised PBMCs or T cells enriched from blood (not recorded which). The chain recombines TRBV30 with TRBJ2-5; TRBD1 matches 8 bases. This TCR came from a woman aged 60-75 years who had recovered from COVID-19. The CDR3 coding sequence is TGTGCCTGGAGTGTAGGACAGGGAAAAGAGACCCAGTACTTC. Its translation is CAWSVGQGKETQYF.